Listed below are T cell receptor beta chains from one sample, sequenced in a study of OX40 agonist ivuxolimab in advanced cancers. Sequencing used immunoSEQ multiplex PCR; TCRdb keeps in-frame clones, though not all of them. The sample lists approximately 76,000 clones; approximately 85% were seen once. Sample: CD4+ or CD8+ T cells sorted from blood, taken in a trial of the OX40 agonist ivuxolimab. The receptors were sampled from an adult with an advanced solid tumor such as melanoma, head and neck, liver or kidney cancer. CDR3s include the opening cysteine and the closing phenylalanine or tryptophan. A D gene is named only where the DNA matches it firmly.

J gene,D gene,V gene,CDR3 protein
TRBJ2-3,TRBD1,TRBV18,CASSPPGDRLTDTQYF
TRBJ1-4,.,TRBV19,CASSRRQGGTTNEKLFF
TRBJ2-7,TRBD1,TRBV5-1,CASSLSTFGTGSYEQYF
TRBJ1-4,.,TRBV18,CASSPPFEGYHNEKLFF
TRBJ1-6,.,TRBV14,CASSQGELSPLHF
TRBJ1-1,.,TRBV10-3,CAINSLQGTEAFF
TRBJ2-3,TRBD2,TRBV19,CASSNRERGVIDSQYF
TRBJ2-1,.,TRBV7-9,CASSPLGGGIHEQFF
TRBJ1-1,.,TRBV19,CASTRDRIDTEAFF
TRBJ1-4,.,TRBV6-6,CASTRATNEKLFF
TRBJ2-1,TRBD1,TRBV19,CASSQPGQGSNEQFF
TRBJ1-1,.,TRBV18,CASSPPQGPEAFF
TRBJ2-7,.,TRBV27,CASSSNYEQYF
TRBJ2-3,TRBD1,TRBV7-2,CASSSRQGSTDTQYF
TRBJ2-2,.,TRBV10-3,CAIKDGRGTDTGELFF
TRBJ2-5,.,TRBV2,CASRVDTGEETQYF
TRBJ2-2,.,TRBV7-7,CASSETVGAGELFF
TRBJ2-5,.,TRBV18,CASSRAQETQYF
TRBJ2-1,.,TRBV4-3,CASSQDPDRSAYNEQFF
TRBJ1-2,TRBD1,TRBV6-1,CASSEAPPGGLYGYTF
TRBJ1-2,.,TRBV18,CASSPVQAPLYGYTF
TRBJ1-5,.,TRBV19,CASSMGTAQRSNQPQHF
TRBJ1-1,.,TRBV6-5,CASTRSRLSAEAFF
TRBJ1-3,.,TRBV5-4,CASRSQGSGNTIYF
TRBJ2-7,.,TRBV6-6,CASSSLALSYEQYF
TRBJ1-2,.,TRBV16,CASSQWEGYTF
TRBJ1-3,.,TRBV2,CASSEAHGVGNTIYF
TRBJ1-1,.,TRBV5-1,CASSYKGDTEAFF
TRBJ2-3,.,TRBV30,CAWTGGSGPTDTQYF
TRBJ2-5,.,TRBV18,CASSPPGVYQETQYF
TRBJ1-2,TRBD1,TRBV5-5,CASRPTGGESYGYTF
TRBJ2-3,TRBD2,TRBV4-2,CASSQELGSGGRTDTQYF
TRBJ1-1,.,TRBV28,CASSLQGSEAFF
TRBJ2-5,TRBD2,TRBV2,CASSEGGGGKETQYF
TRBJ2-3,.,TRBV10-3,CAITAGQSTDTQYF
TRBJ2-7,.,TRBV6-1,CASTGGEIHEQYF
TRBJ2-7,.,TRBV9,CASSVDPTSYEQYF
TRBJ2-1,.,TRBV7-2,CASSLVGRGYNEQFF
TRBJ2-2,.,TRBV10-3,CAISVRPENTGELFF
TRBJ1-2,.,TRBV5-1,CANSLLTYGYTF
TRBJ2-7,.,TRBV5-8,CASSLASTAEQYF
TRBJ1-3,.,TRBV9,CASSVDSSGNTIYF
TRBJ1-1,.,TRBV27,CASSPVNGAEAFF
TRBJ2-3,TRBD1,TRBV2,CASSFQGGGSRDTQYF
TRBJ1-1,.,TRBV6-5,CASRGVMNTEAFF
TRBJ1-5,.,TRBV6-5,CASRRQGQPQHF
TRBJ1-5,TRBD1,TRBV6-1,CASSENPGTANQPQHF
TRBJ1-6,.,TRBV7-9,CASSLPPETVTNSPLHF
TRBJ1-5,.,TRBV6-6,CASGENQPQHF
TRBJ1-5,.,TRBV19,CASASGANQPQHF
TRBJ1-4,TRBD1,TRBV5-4,CASSRTTGTGEKLFF
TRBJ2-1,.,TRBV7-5,CARSSGGAVPYNEQFF
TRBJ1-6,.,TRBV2,CASRIVGNSPLHF
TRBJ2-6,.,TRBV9,CASSVASTGANVLTF
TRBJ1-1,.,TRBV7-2,CASSLSRGGINEAFF
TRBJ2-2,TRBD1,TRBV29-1,CSVDPQGVTGELFF
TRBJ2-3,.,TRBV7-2,CASSLVGRPTLTDTQYF
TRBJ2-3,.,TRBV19,CASNLGLLTDTQYF
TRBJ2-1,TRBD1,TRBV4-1,CASSLRTGRYNEQFF